This TCR beta chain originates from a study of blood T cell repertoires in COVID-19. This CDR3 has 14 residues. Germline V gives CDR1 SGHVS, CDR2 FQNEAQ. Unmatched junction bases numbered 9, after V lost 5 bases and J lost 8 bases. This clone was observed a handful of times. Repertoires were generated with immunoSEQ multiplex PCR, while TCRdb's copy carries only in-frame clones and drops some. The table has about 63,000 clones, roughly 85% seen once; the top ten hold 30% to 40%. The sample consisted of peripheral blood. The J gene is TRBJ2-1, the V gene TRBV7-8; 7 bases line up with TRBD2. This sequence originates from a human donor in a cohort sampled during active COVID-19. The CDR3 region has the DNA TGTGCCAGCAGCCATCGAGCGGGAAGTTATGAGCAGTTCTTC. It yields the protein CASSHRAGSYEQFF. Filled out from reference TRBV7-8 and TRBJ2-1, the complete variable domain reads GAGVSQSPRYKVAKRGQDVALRCDPISGHVSLFWYQQALGQGPEFLTYFQNEAQLDKSGLPSDRFFAERPEGSVSTLKIQRTQQEDSAVYLCASSHRAGSYEQFFGPGTRLTVL.